This entry features one T cell receptor beta chain sequence. This specimen comes from a study of CD8+CD57+ T cells in acquired aplastic anemia. The TCR beta profiling, which covered VDJ combination and CDR3 sequence, was carried out using genomic DNA as the template. TCRdb re-called the reads through MiXCR, storing one row per CDR3 protein. The profile shows about 470,000 distinct CDR3 sequences, around a third of them singletons. CDR1 and CDR2 (germline): KGHSH, LQKENI. CDR3 length equals 16 residues. Trimming took off 4 bases at V and 7 bases at J, with 17 bases between the two ends. Individuals selected for sequencing had exhibited CD8+CD57+ cell expansion on flow cytometry. Severe acquired aplastic anemia was present in every patient. At blood sampling, none of the patients had yet received therapy.

The chain joins TRBV18 to TRBJ1-6; D possibly corresponds to TRBD1 (5 bases). The specimen sequenced was sorted CD4+, CD8+, or CD8+CD57+ T cells (not recorded which) from PBMCs. The source is a human donor with aplastic anemia. The CDR3 loop is CASSRLPETANSPLHF. The DNA for the CDR3 is TGTGCCAGCTCACGTCTTCCGGAGACAGCAAATTCACCCCTCCACTTT.